A single T cell receptor (beta chain) is shown here with its context. Antigen: not known. The germline V gene has CDR1 SGHAT and CDR2 FQNNGV. The CDR3 has 17 residues. V shed 0 bases and J shed 0 bases, with 9 bases lying between them. The data are from a study of cytomegalovirus exposure and HLA in healthy donors. Study at large: Among around 200 million T cells, an earlier analysis found around 100 million unique TCR beta sequences.

Vbeta (60) and Jbeta (13) primers were used in the PCR. The data were produced by immunoSEQ multiplex PCR, yet TCRdb's version contains in-frame clones alone and is incomplete. This table holds some 160,000 clones, approximately 80% found once. General study results and limits: Analysis performed later showed TCR beta chains linked to HLA being more clonally expanded than equally common others. Specificity for CMV antigens was confirmed in vitro for a few of the CMV-associated chains. From TCR beta sequences, most subjects' HLA-A and HLA-B alleles were reportedly predicted accurately.

This TCR was recovered from a woman in her 30s in good health and CMV-seronegative. The chain is built from TRBV11-2 and TRBJ2-6, with a weak D call TRBD1 (6 bases). Material for sequencing was PBMCs. CDR3 protein: CASSLEGHYSGANVLTF. The CDR3 DNA is TGTGCCAGCAGCTTAGAGGGACACTACTCTGGGGCCAACGTCCTGACTTTC.